This T cell receptor beta chain was recorded in a study of blood T cell repertoires in COVID-19. On the study more broadly: Sites in the United States, Italy and Spain provided acute and convalescent COVID-19 samples.

In the original processing: Amplifying reference gene primers gave estimates of nucleated cell counts. Generated by immunoSEQ multiplex PCR, the TCRdb table keeps only in-frame clones and is missing some. From that table come the V and J calls and clone size; the DNA was used to work out D and trimming. The repertoire holds about 360,000 clones, with about 88% as singletons. The CDR3 is made up of 15 amino acids. The source material was peripheral blood. The rearrangement links TRBV7-5 to TRBJ1-2; TRBD1 reflects the table's D call only, with no check against the DNA. TRBV7-5 corresponds to a pseudogene. The clonotype originates from a woman between 55 and 75 years old with COVID-19, enrolled during active disease. CDR3 residues: CVRSAQQGEKDGYTF. The CDR3 DNA follows: TGTGTCAGAAGCGCGCAACAGGGGGAAAAGGACGGCTACACCTTC.